This TCR beta chain was captured in a study of T-cell reconstitution after alpha-beta-depleted transplantation in children. For TCRbeta, the library was prepared with unique molecular identifiers. TCRdb analysed the PCR reads with MiXCR anew, one entry per CDR3 protein. The table includes some 830,000 distinct CDR3 sequences, about 16% detected once. Comment on this clonotype: Antigen specificity is unknown.

Germline values: CDR1 SQVTM, CDR2 ANQGSEA. The V end was cut by 2 bases, the J end by 1 base, with 9 bases between. This CDR3 is 13 amino acids long. Findings and caveats of the study: Two months or so post-transplant, alpha-beta T cells reportedly derived from several hundred expanded graft clones. Certain patients had high TCRbeta diversity at day 60, and it came from recipient T cells and thymic progenitors that survived.

The chain is built from TRBV29-1 and TRBJ2-7; no clear D. This clonotype originated in a male patient under 18 who had a stem cell transplant for acute lymphoblastic leukemia, so the T cells may come from the graft donor. Sequenced here: PBMCs, mostly from graft donor cells, sampled 360 days after TCRalphabeta/CD19-depleted stem cell transplant. The CDR3 DNA is TGCAGCGTTGAAATGCTAGGATCCTACGAGCAGTACTTC. It is translated as CSVEMLGSYEQYF.